The clone carrying this TCR beta chain is medium-sized (0.01 to 0.1%) by share. The target antigen is unknown. The library was prepared for alpha chains; this beta chain is a stray read, so its frequency means little. The data stem from a study of spatial heterogeneity in lung cancer. Study context: The study observed each unique TCR and UMI combination more than ten times on average in raw reads. Whole-study results and caveats: In tumors, expanded intratumoral alpha and beta TCR counts tracked mutation counts.

From the 5' RACE reads, TCRdb called clonotypes with MiXCR, one entry per CDR3 protein. The sample consists of roughly 18,000 distinct CDR3 sequences, roughly 5.8% of them appearing once. The time point: sample taken at primary tumor resection. A total of some 70 untreated early-stage non-small cell lung cancer patients served as donors. CDR3 length: 15 amino acids. J was trimmed by 6 bases and V by 2 bases; bases with no gene match: 5. The germline V gene encodes CDR1 SGHTA and CDR2 FQGTGA. Here the sequenced sample was lung tumor tissue, taken at surgery. V gene TRBV7-3 combines with J gene TRBJ1-3; 9 bases align to TRBD1. The receptor was isolated from a female donor with early-stage non-small cell lung cancer. The chain's CDR3 is CASSLGTGNANTIYF. CDR3 coding DNA: TGTGCCAGCAGCTTAGGGACAGGGAATGCAAACACCATATATTTT.